The subject of this entry is one T cell receptor beta chain. Its antigen is not known. These data belong to a study of shared clonotypes between healthy human individuals. CDR1 SGHRS and CDR2 YFSETQ come from the germline V gene. The V end was cut by 0 bases, the J end by 2 bases, with 14 bases between. The CDR3 is made up of 16 amino acids. Authors' data handling: Without quality scores, immunoSEQ junctional reads could not be filtered like full-length reads. Method: immunoSEQ multiplex PCR; TCRdb's copy keeps in-frame clones and lacks some. The V and J calls and the clone size are those of that table, but D and trimming were determined from the DNA. This repertoire shows over 2 million clones, less than 95% found once; its top ten account for 0.37%. Findings and caveats of the study: With several donors compared, roughly 5% of naive CD4 clonotypes were shared.

This receptor was identified in a man aged 18 to 30 in good health. Some clones in this sample may be carry-over from other donors' samples. What was sequenced was naive CD4+ T cells from PBMCs. Subset described: CD45RA+ positively selected. V gene TRBV5-1 combines with J gene TRBJ2-5; a possible D gene is TRBD2 (6 bases). This CDR3 reads CASSLEVGSGQETQYF. The CDR3 nucleotides read TGCGCCAGCAGCTTGGAGGTCGGGAGTGGGCAAGAGACCCAGTACTTC. Combining the CDR3 with reference TRBV5-1 and TRBJ2-5 gives the whole variable domain KAGVTQTPRYLIKTRGQQVTLSCSPISGHRSVSWYQQTPGQGLQFLFEYFSETQRNKGNFPGRFSGRQFSNSRSEMNVSTLELGDSALYLCASSLEVGSGQETQYFGPGTRLLVL.